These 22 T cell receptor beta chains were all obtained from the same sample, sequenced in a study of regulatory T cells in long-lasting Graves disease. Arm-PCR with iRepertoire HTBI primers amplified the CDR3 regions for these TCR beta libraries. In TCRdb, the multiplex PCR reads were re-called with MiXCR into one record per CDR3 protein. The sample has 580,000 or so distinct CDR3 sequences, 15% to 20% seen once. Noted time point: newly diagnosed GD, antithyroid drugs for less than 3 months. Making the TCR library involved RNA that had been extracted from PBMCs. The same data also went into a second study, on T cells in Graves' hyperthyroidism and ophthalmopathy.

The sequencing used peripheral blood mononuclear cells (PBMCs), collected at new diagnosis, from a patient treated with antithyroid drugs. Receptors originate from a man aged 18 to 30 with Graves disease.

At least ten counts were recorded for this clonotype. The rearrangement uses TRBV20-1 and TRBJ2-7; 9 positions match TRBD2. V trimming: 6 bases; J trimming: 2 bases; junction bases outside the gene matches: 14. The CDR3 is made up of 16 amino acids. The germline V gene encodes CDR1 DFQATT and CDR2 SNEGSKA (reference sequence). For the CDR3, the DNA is TGCAGTGCAACCCGAGAGGCTAGCGGGACGACCTACGAGCAGTACTTC. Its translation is CSATREASGTTYEQYF.

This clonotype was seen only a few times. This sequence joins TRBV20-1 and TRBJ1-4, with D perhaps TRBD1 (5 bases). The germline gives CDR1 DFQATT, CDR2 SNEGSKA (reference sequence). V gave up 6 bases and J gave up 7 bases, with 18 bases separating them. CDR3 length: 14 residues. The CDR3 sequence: CSAAGRQGIEKLFF. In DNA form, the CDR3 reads TGCAGTGCCGCGGGGCGGCAGGGTATTGAAAAACTGTTTTTT.

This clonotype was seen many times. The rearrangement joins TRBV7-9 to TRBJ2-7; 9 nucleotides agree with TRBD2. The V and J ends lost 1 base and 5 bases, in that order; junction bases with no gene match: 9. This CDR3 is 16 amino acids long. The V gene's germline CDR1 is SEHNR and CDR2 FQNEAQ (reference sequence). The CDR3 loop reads CASSLGLADLGDEQYF. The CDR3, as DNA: TGTGCCAGCAGCTTAGGACTAGCGGACCTGGGCGACGAGCAGTACTTC.

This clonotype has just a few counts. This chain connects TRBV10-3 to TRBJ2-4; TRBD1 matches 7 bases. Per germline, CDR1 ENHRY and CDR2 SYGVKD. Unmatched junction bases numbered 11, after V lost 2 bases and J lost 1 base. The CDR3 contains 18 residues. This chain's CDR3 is CAISEVQGFISAKNIQYF. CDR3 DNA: TGTGCCATCAGTGAGGTACAGGGGTTTATATCCGCCAAAAACATTCAGTACTTC.

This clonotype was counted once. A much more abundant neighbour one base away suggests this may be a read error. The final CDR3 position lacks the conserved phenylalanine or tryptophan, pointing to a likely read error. CDR3 sequence reads: CAISDADETQYS. The CDR3 coding sequence is TGTGCCATCAGTGACGCGGATGAGACCCAGTACTCC. The chain carries TRBV10-3 and TRBJ2-5; no reliable D call. Per germline, CDR1 ENHRY and CDR2 SYGVKD. The V end was cut by 3 bases, the J end by 5 bases, with 7 bases between. This CDR3 is built from 12 residues.

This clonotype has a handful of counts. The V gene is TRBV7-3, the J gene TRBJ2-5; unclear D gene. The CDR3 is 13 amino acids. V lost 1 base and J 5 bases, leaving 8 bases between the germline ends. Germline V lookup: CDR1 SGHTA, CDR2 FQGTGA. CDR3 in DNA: TGTGCCAGCAGCTTAAGGCTTAAGGAGACCCAGTACTTC. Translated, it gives CASSLRLKETQYF.

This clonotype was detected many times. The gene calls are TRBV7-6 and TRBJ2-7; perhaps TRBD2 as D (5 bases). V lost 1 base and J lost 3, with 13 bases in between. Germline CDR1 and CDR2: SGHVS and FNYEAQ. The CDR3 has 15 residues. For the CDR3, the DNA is TGTGCCAGCAGCTTAGAAGTGGAGGCCAACTACGAGCAGTACTTC. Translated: CASSLEVEANYEQYF.

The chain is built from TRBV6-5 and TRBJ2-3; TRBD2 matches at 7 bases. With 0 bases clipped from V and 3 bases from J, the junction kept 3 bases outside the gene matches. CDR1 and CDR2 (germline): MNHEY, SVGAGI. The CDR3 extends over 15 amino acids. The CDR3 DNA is TGTGCCAGCAGTTACTCGTGGCGGGAGACAGATACGCAGTATTTT. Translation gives CASSYSWRETDTQYF.

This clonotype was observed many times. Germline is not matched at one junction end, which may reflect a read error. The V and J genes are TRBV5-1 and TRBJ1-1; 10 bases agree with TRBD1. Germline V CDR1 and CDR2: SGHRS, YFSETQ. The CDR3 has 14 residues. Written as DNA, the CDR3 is TGTGCCAGCAGCCCCGGGACAGGGGACACTGAAGCTTTCTTT. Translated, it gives CASSPGTGDTEAFF.

The CDR3: CASSNHRAGHTF. For the CDR3, the DNA is TGTGCCAGCTCGAATCACAGGGCGGGCCACACCTTC. The chain couples TRBV9 to TRBJ1-2; weak D call: TRBD1 (6 bases). V dropped 7 bases and J dropped 12 bases, with 19 bases sitting between them. Germline V gene sequence: CDR1 SGDLS, CDR2 YYNGEE. The CDR3 loop spans 12 amino acids.

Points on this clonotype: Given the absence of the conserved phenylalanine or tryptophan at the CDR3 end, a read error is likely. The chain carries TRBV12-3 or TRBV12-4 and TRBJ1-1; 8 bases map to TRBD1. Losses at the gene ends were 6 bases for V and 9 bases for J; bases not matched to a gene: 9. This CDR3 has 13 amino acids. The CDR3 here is CASRQQGDTKAFS. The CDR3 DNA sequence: TGTGCCAGCAGACAACAGGGGGATACTAAAGCTTTCTCT.

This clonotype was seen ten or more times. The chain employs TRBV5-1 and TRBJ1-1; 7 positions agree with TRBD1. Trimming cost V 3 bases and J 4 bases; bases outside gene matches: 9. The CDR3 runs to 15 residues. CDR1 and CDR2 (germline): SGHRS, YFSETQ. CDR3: CASSYIQSGGTEAFF. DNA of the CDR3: TGCGCCAGCAGCTACATCCAGTCAGGGGGCACTGAAGCTTTCTTT.

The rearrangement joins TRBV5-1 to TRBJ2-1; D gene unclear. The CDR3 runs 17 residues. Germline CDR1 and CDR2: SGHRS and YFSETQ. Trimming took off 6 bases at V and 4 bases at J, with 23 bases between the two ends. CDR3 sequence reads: CASTPGIAGPKYNEQFF. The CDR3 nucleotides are TGCGCCAGCACCCCAGGAATAGCTGGTCCAAAATACAATGAGCAGTTCTTC.

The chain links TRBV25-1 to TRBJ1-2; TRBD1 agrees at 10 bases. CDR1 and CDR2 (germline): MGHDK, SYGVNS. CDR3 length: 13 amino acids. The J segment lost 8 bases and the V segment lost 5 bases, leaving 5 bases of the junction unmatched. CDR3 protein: CASSLGTGDGYTF. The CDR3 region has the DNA TGTGCCAGCAGTTTAGGGACAGGGGACGGCTACACCTTC.

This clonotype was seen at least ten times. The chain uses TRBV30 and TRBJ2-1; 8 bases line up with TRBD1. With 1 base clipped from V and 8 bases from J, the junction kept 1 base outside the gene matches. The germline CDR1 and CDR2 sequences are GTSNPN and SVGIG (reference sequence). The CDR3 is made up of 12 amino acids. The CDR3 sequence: CAWSGQGHEQFF. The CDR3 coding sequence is TGTGCCTGGAGTGGACAGGGGCATGAGCAGTTCTTC. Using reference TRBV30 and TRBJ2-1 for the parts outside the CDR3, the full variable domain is SQTIHQWPATLVQPVGSPLSLECTVEGTSNPNLYWYRQAAGRGLQLLFYSVGIGQISSEVPQNLSASRPQDRQFILSSKKLLLSDSGFYLCAWSGQGHEQFFGPGTRLTVL.

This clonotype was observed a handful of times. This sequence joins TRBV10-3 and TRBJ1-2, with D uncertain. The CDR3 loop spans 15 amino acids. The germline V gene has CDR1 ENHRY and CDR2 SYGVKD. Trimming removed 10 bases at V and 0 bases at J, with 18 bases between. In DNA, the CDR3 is TGTGCCACCCTAAGAGATCGAATACCTAACTATGGCTACACCTTC. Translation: CATLRDRIPNYGYTF.

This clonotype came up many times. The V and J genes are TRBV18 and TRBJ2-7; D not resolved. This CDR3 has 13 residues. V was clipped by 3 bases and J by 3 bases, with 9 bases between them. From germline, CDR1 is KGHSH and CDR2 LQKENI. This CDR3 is CASSPTEDYEQYF. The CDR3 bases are TGTGCCAGCTCACCGACGGAAGACTACGAGCAGTACTTC.

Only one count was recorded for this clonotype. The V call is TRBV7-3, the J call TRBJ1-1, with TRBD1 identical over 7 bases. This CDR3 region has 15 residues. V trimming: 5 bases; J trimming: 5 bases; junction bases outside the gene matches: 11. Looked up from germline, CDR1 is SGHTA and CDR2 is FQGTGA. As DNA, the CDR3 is TGTGCCAGCAGCCGCGGGGGCACAGGGGATACTGAAGCTTTCTTT. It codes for CASSRGGTGDTEAFF. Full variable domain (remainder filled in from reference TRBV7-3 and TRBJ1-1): GAGVSQTPSNKVTEKGKYVELRCDPISGHTALYWYRQSLGQGPEFLIYFQGTGAADDSGLPNDRFFAVRPEGSVSTLKIQRTERGDSAVYLCASSRGGTGDTEAFFGQGTRLTVV.

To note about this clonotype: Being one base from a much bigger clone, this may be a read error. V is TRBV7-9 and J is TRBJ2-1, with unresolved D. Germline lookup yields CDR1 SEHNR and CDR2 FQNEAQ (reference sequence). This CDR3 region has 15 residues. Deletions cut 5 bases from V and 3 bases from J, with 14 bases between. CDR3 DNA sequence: TGTGCCAGCAGCCCGCGGATAGGGATCTACAATGAGCAGTTCTTC. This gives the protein CASSPRIGIYNEQFF.

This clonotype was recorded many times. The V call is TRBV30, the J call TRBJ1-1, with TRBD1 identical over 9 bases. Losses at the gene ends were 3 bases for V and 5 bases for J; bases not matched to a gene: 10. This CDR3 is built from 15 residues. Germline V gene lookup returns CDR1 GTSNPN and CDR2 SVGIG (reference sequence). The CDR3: CAWRALGQGGTEAFF. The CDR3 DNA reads TGTGCCTGGAGAGCATTGGGACAGGGTGGGACTGAAGCTTTCTTT. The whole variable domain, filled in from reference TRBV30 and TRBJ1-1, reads SQTIHQWPATLVQPVGSPLSLECTVEGTSNPNLYWYRQAAGRGLQLLFYSVGIGQISSEVPQNLSASRPQDRQFILSSKKLLLSDSGFYLCAWRALGQGGTEAFFGQGTRLTVV.

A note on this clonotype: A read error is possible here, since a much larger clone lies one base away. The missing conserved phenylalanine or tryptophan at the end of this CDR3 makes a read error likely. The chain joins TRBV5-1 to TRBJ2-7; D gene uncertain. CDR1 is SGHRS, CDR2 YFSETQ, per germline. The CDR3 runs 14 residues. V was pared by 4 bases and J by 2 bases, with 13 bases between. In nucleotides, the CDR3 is TGCGCCAGCAGCCCACACGACCAAACCTACGAGCAGTACCTC. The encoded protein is CASSPHDQTYEQYL.

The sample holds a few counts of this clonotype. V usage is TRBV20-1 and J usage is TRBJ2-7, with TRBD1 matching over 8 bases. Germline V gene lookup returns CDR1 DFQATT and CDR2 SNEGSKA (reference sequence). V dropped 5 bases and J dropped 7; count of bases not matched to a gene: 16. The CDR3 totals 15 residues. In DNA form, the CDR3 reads TGCAGTGCTGTCGACAGGGGCCGCCTCCCTGGGGAGCAGTACTTC. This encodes CSAVDRGRLPGEQYF.